The rows below give T cell receptor beta chains drawn from one sample of a study of cytomegalovirus exposure and HLA in healthy donors. TCRdb keeps only in-frame clones here, not all; method: immunoSEQ multiplex PCR. The sample has around 50,000 clones, and its top ten clones hold about 2.3%. Sequencing was done on a sample of PBMCs. Source of these receptors: a female donor in good health and CMV-seronegative. The CDR3 runs from the conserved cysteine through the conserved F or W. D genes are given only for firm matches.

.	TRBV14	TRBJ1-2	CASSQTRRGYTF	TGTGCCAGCAGCCAGACTAGACGGGGCTACACCTTC
.	TRBV29-1	TRBJ2-5	CSGREGQETQYF	TGCAGCGGGAGAGAAGGCCAAGAGACCCAGTACTTC
TRBD1	TRBV6-5	TRBJ1-1	CASSKWTGFGAEAFF	TGTGCCAGCAGTAAATGGACAGGGTTCGGCGCTGAAGCTTTCTTT
.	TRBV19	TRBJ1-1	CASSSQGYNTEAFF	TGTGCCAGTAGTAGTCAGGGTTACAACACTGAAGCTTTCTTT
.	TRBV6-5	TRBJ1-2	CASSYYGHGGSYGYTF	TGTGCCAGCAGTTACTATGGACATGGGGGGAGCTATGGCTACACCTTC
TRBD1	TRBV29-1	TRBJ1-3	CSAVGQGGNTIYF	TGCAGCGCTGTTGGACAGGGCGGAAACACCATATATTTT
.	TRBV18	TRBJ1-3	CASSPPQGLGAGNTIYF	TGTGCCAGCTCACCACCGCAAGGGCTCGGGGCTGGAAACACCATATATTTT
TRBD2	TRBV11-3	TRBJ2-3	CASSPTSGVRNTQYF	TGTGCCAGCAGCCCAACTAGCGGGGTACGGAATACGCAGTATTTT
TRBD2	TRBV6-6	TRBJ2-1	CASSLAEYNEQFF	TGTGCCAGCAGTCTAGCGGAATACAATGAGCAGTTCTTC
TRBD2	TRBV6-6	TRBJ2-7	CASSPRTSGISYEQYF	TGTGCCAGCAGTCCCAGGACTAGCGGGATCTCCTACGAGCAGTACTTC
TRBD2	TRBV27	TRBJ2-3	CASSSGRATDTQYF	TGTGCCAGCAGTTCCGGGAGGGCCACAGATACGCAGTATTTT
TRBD1	TRBV29-1	TRBJ2-1	CSSGTGEFF	TGCAGCTCCGGGACAGGGGAGTTCTTC
.	TRBV13	TRBJ1-2	CASSAVAQNHGYTF	TGTGCCAGCAGCGCCGTCGCACAGAACCATGGCTACACCTTC
TRBD1	TRBV30	TRBJ1-2	CAWAGTVYGYTF	TGTGCCTGGGCCGGGACAGTCTATGGCTACACCTTC
TRBD2	TRBV9	TRBJ2-1	CASSVAGTSGYDEQFF	TGTGCCAGCAGCGTAGCCGGGACTAGCGGGTATGATGAGCAGTTCTTC
TRBD2	TRBV11-3	TRBJ2-5	CASSLLAGEETQYF	TGTGCCAGCAGCTTACTAGCGGGAGAAGAGACCCAGTACTTC
.	TRBV7-9	TRBJ2-7	CASSRGLSSGEQYF	TGTGCCAGCAGCCGTGGACTATCCTCGGGCGAGCAGTACTTC
.	TRBV5-1	TRBJ1-1	CASSLSQGNTEAFF	TGCGCCAGCAGCTTGTCACAGGGGAACACTGAAGCTTTCTTT
TRBD2	TRBV6-5	TRBJ2-7	CASSYGTSGSEQYF	TGTGCCAGCAGTTACGGGACTAGCGGGAGCGAGCAGTACTTC
.	TRBV7-2	TRBJ1-2	CASSLKAGNLYGYTF	TGTGCCAGCAGCTTGAAGGCAGGGAACCTATATGGCTACACCTTC
TRBD2	TRBV27	TRBJ2-1	CASSFPGTSGRRSYNEQFF	TGTGCCAGCAGTTTCCCCGGGACTAGCGGGAGAAGATCCTACAATGAGCAGTTCTTC
TRBD1	TRBV2	TRBJ2-7	CASSRQGVTYEQYF	TGTGCCAGCAGTCGACAGGGGGTTACCTACGAGCAGTACTTC
.	TRBV30	TRBJ2-7	CAWDRDFQKQYF	TGTGCCTGGGACCGGGACTTCCAAAAGCAGTACTTC
TRBD1	TRBV9	TRBJ1-2	CASSAGQGLITRGYTF	TGTGCCAGCAGCGCGGGACAGGGGCTTATAACTAGGGGCTACACCTTC
.	TRBV21-1	TRBJ2-7	CASSAMGPPGEQYF	TGTGCCAGCAGCGCTATGGGGCCCCCCGGCGAGCAGTACTTC
.	TRBV5-1	TRBJ2-3	CASRDLPANSGRGDTQYF	TGCGCCAGCCGGGACCTACCAGCGAATTCGGGGCGGGGTGATACGCAGTATTTT
.	TRBV7-9	TRBJ2-2	CASSLRTGGGTGELFF	TGTGCCAGCAGCTTACGCACAGGGGGAGGGACCGGGGAGCTGTTTTTT
TRBD2	TRBV10-2	TRBJ2-7	CASSDGGGKYF	TGCGCCAGCAGTGATGGCGGGGGAAAGTACTTC
TRBD2	TRBV7-2	TRBJ2-2	CASSFRLARGTGELFF	TGTGCCAGCAGCTTCCGACTAGCTCGGGGCACCGGGGAGCTGTTTTTT
.	TRBV29-1	TRBJ2-3	CSVERTSTDTQYF	TGCAGCGTTGAGAGAACTAGCACAGATACGCAGTATTTT
.	TRBV5-1	TRBJ2-7	CASSLAGALSYEQYF	TGCGCCAGCAGCTTGGCTGGGGCCCTCTCCTACGAGCAGTACTTC
TRBD1	TRBV5-1	TRBJ1-1	CASSVTTGEVRAEAFF	TGCGCCAGCAGCGTAACTACAGGGGAGGTTAGGGCTGAAGCTTTCTTT
.	TRBV9	TRBJ1-1	CASSVVQGNTEAFF	TGTGCCAGCAGCGTAGTCCAGGGGAACACTGAAGCTTTCTTT
.	TRBV7-8	TRBJ2-7	CASSLFSSWERYEQYF	TGTGCCAGCAGCTTATTTAGTTCCTGGGAGCGCTACGAGCAGTACTTC
TRBD1	TRBV6-1	TRBJ2-4	CASSEGRGPGNIQYF	TGTGCCAGCAGTGAAGGCAGGGGGCCTGGAAACATTCAGTACTTC
.	TRBV14	TRBJ1-3	CASSQRHMGSGNTIYF	TGTGCCAGCAGCCAGAGACATATGGGGAGCGGAAACACCATATATTTT
TRBD2	TRBV28	TRBJ2-3	CASTPPAGEGPDTQYF	TGTGCCAGCACTCCTCCGGCGGGAGAGGGGCCTGATACGCAGTATTTT
TRBD1	TRBV2	TRBJ1-5	CASSERTGSNQPQHF	TGTGCCAGCAGTGAACGGACAGGTTCAAATCAGCCCCAGCATTTT
.	TRBV18	TRBJ1-1	CASSQIGVNTEAFF	TGTGCCAGCTCACAAATCGGGGTGAACACTGAAGCTTTCTTT
TRBD1	TRBV9	TRBJ2-3	CASSDRTGGSTDTQYF	TGTGCCAGCAGCGATCGGACAGGGGGCAGCACAGATACGCAGTATTTT
TRBD2	TRBV30	TRBJ2-5	CAWMLAGVGAQYF	TGTGCCTGGATGCTAGCGGGAGTTGGGGCCCAGTACTTC
TRBD2	TRBV5-1	TRBJ2-7	CASSPILGRAGTYEQYF	TGCGCCAGCAGCCCAATCCTCGGGAGGGCCGGGACCTACGAGCAGTACTTC
TRBD1	TRBV30	TRBJ1-4	CAWRQGDEKLFF	TGTGCCTGGAGACAGGGGGACGAAAAACTGTTTTTT
TRBD2	TRBV4-3	TRBJ2-1	CASSQDPSGGANEQFF	TGCGCCAGCAGCCAAGATCCAAGCGGGGGGGCGAATGAGCAGTTCTTC
.	TRBV29-1	TRBJ2-2	CSVEKGAGELFF	TGCAGCGTTGAAAAGGGGGCCGGGGAGCTGTTTTTT
.	TRBV6-1	TRBJ1-5	CASSEVGGLGVGQPQHF	TGTGCCAGCAGTGAAGTAGGTGGGTTAGGGGTAGGTCAGCCCCAGCATTTT
.	TRBV2	TRBJ1-5	CASSDMARSNQPQHF	TGTGCCAGCAGTGATATGGCCAGGAGCAATCAGCCCCAGCATTTT
TRBD1	TRBV30	TRBJ1-1	CAWSGARTGKVDTEAFF	TGTGCCTGGAGCGGGGCGCGGACAGGGAAAGTTGATACTGAAGCTTTCTTT